The entry below gives a single T cell receptor beta chain sequence along with its context. Its cognate antigen has yet to be identified. No base quality information exists; no much larger clone differs at one position. From the germline V gene, CDR1 is SGHDT and CDR2 is YYEEEE. The junction shows trimming of 1 base on V and 6 bases on J, and the gene matches do not reach 16 bases of it. The CDR3, cysteine through phenylalanine, is 17 amino acids long. The CDR3 DNA has 51 bases and is translated from base 1. The sample belongs to a study of T cell responses to AZD1222 COVID-19 vaccine (dated by TCRdb to about 2021). About the full investigation: A total of 240 or so trial participants underwent TCR sequencing, of whom some 200 had received two doses of AZD1222 and some 25 had received two doses of the MenACWY control vaccine. Trial participants were enrolled by age into 18-55, 56-69 and 70-plus year subgroups, with roughly 160, 29 and 62 TCR-sequenced participants respectively. Points the paper makes about the study in general: Spike-specific TCR breadth and depth rose significantly after two AZD1222 doses compared with day 0 and with MenACWY recipients. Conclusions about previously exposed vaccinees are limited, since just 6 or 7 AZD1222 recipients were seropositive for SARS-CoV-2 at baseline. The vaccine-associated CD4 TCRs covered the entire spike protein, and the dominant responses fell in regions 160-218 and 743-854. No day 14 peak-response samples were available, so repertoires were characterized only after the peak T cell response. Participants were mostly white British and included more females than males, and it was suggested by the authors that clonal diversity may have been underestimated. The 56-69-year group was small, and its depth increase did not reach significance, likely because of low power. Reportedly, close to half of the unique spike-specific TCRs recognized epitopes lying outside the regions that are mutated in the B.1.351 and B.1.1.7 variants.

The CDR3 regions of human TCRbeta chains were analyzed by immunosequencing. In the paper's pipeline: Repertoire TCRs were matched against a reference library of SARS-CoV-2-specific TCRs generated with the MIRA antigen-specificity platform. Breadth was defined as the fraction of unique TCRs that were SARS-CoV-2-associated, and depth was defined as the fraction of total T cells that were SARS-CoV-2-associated. Using the MIRA data, each spike-specific TCR was mapped to the spike region that the TCR reacts to and placed in a CD4 or CD8 class. Log10-transformed breadth and depth values were compared by one-way ANOVA with Sidak's multiple comparisons tests. TCRdb stores this immuneACCESS table with in-frame sequences only. Part of the clones is absent; in the studies checked, under half of the shortfall reflects unresolved V genes, and no reason is known for the rest. Clonal size and the V and J genes are those of that table, whereas D and trimming came from the DNA. This sample has about 180,000 clones in its table, and roughly 92% of those were observed once. The ten largest clones take up roughly 1.5% of the sample.

Per the publication, the time point label means: about 28 days (+/-7) after the second vaccine dose. AZD1222 recipients given second doses at about 4 weeks or at about 12 weeks were pooled, since spike-specific TCR depth and breadth were not found to differ between the two schedules. Vaccinee samples came from UK trials COV001 and COV002, including a single-blind randomized controlled phase 2/3 trial of AZD1222 (ChAdOx1 nCoV-19) in healthy adults. Trial participant PBMC samples were collected at day 0 and day 28 after the second dose for TCRbeta chain sequencing. The specimen was peripheral blood, collected 28 days after the second AZD1222 dose. This chain joins TRBV5-6 to TRBJ2-7, with TRBD1 matching 7 junction bases. The TCR sequence derives from an adult who received the AZD1222 COVID-19 vaccine. Here is the DNA: TGTGCCAGCAGCTTGTGGTTGGGTACAGGGGTGGGCAGCGAGCAGTACTTC. It codes for CASSLWLGTGVGSEQYF.